These T cell receptor beta chains were read from a single sample in a study of vaccination effects on CD4 cells after COVID-19. Their target antigens are unknown. TCRdb keeps only in-frame clones here, not all; method: immunoSEQ multiplex PCR. Here the sample spans 45,000 to 75,000 clones, about 80% being singletons. Sequencing was performed on CD4+ T cells from PBMCs cultured without peptide, taken before COVID-19 vaccination. Receptor source: a human donor who received a COVID-19 vaccine. Each CDR3 is given with its conserved first and last residue. The D gene is left open where the match is weak. The size entry is marked missing in some rows and otherwise reads once, few, many or a size class.

d_gene: TRBD2
v_gene: TRBV7-3
abundance: NA
j_gene: TRBJ2-5
CDR3nt: TGTGCCAGCAGCTTAGCGGGGGTAATCGGAGAGACCCAGTACTTC
CDR3aa: CASSLAGVIGETQYF

d_gene: NA
v_gene: TRBV24-1
abundance: NA
j_gene: TRBJ2-1
CDR3nt: TGTGCCACCAGTGGTCGAAGCGCTATTTTACGCTCCTACAATGAGCAGTTCTTC
CDR3aa: CATSGRSAILRSYNEQFF

d_gene: NA
v_gene: TRBV28
abundance: NA
j_gene: TRBJ2-4
CDR3nt: TGTGCCAGCAGTGTCTTAGCCAAAAACATTCAGTACTTC
CDR3aa: CASSVLAKNIQYF

d_gene: NA
v_gene: TRBV6-2/TRBV6-3
abundance: few
j_gene: TRBJ1-4
CDR3nt: TGTGCCAGCAGTTACTCGGGGGGATTAATGGGAAAACTGTTTTTT
CDR3aa: CASSYSGGLMGKLFF

d_gene: NA
v_gene: TRBV5-6
abundance: NA
j_gene: TRBJ1-5
CDR3nt: TGTGCCAGCAGCTTTGACAGAAATCAGCCCCAGCATTTT
CDR3aa: CASSFDRNQPQHF

d_gene: NA
v_gene: TRBV28
abundance: once
j_gene: TRBJ1-2
CDR3nt: TGTGCCAGCAGCCGTGTTTATGGCTACACCTTC
CDR3aa: CASSRVYGYTF

d_gene: TRBD1
v_gene: TRBV6-5
abundance: NA
j_gene: TRBJ2-5
CDR3nt: TGTGCCAGCACCGATTTGACAGGGAGCGTAGAGACCCAGTACTTC
CDR3aa: CASTDLTGSVETQYF

d_gene: NA
v_gene: TRBV23-1
abundance: NA
j_gene: TRBJ1-1
CDR3nt: TGCTCCAGGTCAGGCGGGGGTGCAGCTTTCTTT
CDR3aa: CSRSGGGAAFF

d_gene: TRBD1
v_gene: TRBV9
abundance: NA
j_gene: TRBJ2-4
CDR3nt: TGTGCCAGCAGCCCCCGGCGGACAGGGGAGAACATTCAGTACTTC
CDR3aa: CASSPRRTGENIQYF

d_gene: TRBD2
v_gene: TRBV30
abundance: NA
j_gene: TRBJ2-1
CDR3nt: TGTGCCTGGAGTGGGGGGGGGAATCGCTACAATGAGCAGTTCTTC
CDR3aa: CAWSGGGNRYNEQFF

d_gene: NA
v_gene: TRBV12-3/TRBV12-4
abundance: NA
j_gene: TRBJ2-3
CDR3nt: TGTGCCAGCAGTTTCCCAGATACGCAGTATTTT
CDR3aa: CASSFPDTQYF

d_gene: TRBD2
v_gene: TRBV5-1
abundance: NA
j_gene: TRBJ2-1
CDR3nt: TGCGCCAGCAGCTTGTTAACGGGGGGGCTCGATGAGCAGTTCTTC
CDR3aa: CASSLLTGGLDEQFF

d_gene: NA
v_gene: TRBV7-9
abundance: NA
j_gene: TRBJ1-2
CDR3nt: TGTGCCAGCAGCCGCGGCGCCTTGGATGGCTACACCTTC
CDR3aa: CASSRGALDGYTF

d_gene: NA
v_gene: TRBV15
abundance: NA
j_gene: TRBJ1-2
CDR3nt: TGTGCCACCAGCAAAGACCCCCAGAGCCGGGGCGCCGACGGCTACACCTTC
CDR3aa: CATSKDPQSRGADGYTF

d_gene: NA
v_gene: TRBV7-8
abundance: once
j_gene: TRBJ2-5
CDR3nt: TGTGCCAGCAGCTTATCCGGTAGAGAGACCCAGTACTTC
CDR3aa: CASSLSGRETQYF

d_gene: NA
v_gene: TRBV11-2
abundance: NA
j_gene: TRBJ1-5
CDR3nt: TGTGCCAGCAGCTACGGACGAAATAGCAATCAGCCCCAGCATTTT
CDR3aa: CASSYGRNSNQPQHF

d_gene: TRBD2
v_gene: TRBV2
abundance: NA
j_gene: TRBJ2-2
CDR3nt: TGTGCCAGCAGTGATCGACTAGCGGGCTCTGGCGGGGAGCTGTTTTTT
CDR3aa: CASSDRLAGSGGELFF

d_gene: NA
v_gene: TRBV10-3
abundance: once
j_gene: TRBJ2-3
CDR3nt: TGTGCCATCAGTGAGGGGACTGTTAATACGCAGTATTTT
CDR3aa: CAISEGTVNTQYF

d_gene: TRBD2
v_gene: TRBV6-2/TRBV6-3
abundance: NA
j_gene: TRBJ2-3
CDR3nt: TGTGCCAGCAGTTACCCGTACGGGGGGGAAAGCACAGATACGCAGTATTTT
CDR3aa: CASSYPYGGESTDTQYF

d_gene: NA
v_gene: TRBV2
abundance: NA
j_gene: TRBJ1-1
CDR3nt: TGTGCCAGCAGTGAAAGGTTCAAGGGCGGGGACACTGAAGCTTTCTTT
CDR3aa: CASSERFKGGDTEAFF

d_gene: NA
v_gene: TRBV24-1
abundance: NA
j_gene: TRBJ1-2
CDR3nt: TGTGCCACCAGTGATGAGACCGGTGGCTACACCTTC
CDR3aa: CATSDETGGYTF

d_gene: NA
v_gene: TRBV11-2
abundance: NA
j_gene: TRBJ1-4
CDR3nt: TGTGCCAGCAGCTTACTTCCAGGGTCAACTAATGAAAAACTGTTTTTT
CDR3aa: CASSLLPGSTNEKLFF

d_gene: TRBD1
v_gene: TRBV3-1/TRBV3-2
abundance: NA
j_gene: TRBJ1-1
CDR3nt: TGTGCCAGCACCCGACAGGGCTCTCGGCGAACTGAAGCTTTCTTT
CDR3aa: CASTRQGSRRTEAFF

d_gene: TRBD1
v_gene: TRBV2
abundance: NA
j_gene: TRBJ2-1
CDR3nt: TGTGCCAGCACGCGCCGGGACAGGGCATACAATGAGCAGTTCTTC
CDR3aa: CASTRRDRAYNEQFF

d_gene: NA
v_gene: TRBV6-6
abundance: once
j_gene: TRBJ2-6
CDR3nt: TGTGCCAGCAGGACTCCTGTCTCTGGGGCCAACGTCCTGACTTTC
CDR3aa: CASRTPVSGANVLTF

d_gene: TRBD2
v_gene: TRBV5-4
abundance: NA
j_gene: TRBJ2-4
CDR3nt: TGTGCCAGCAGCTCGGTTCGGCAGGGAGGGAACATTCAGTACTTC
CDR3aa: CASSSVRQGGNIQYF

d_gene: NA
v_gene: TRBV7-2
abundance: NA
j_gene: TRBJ2-5
CDR3nt: TGTGCCAGCAGCTTAGATTCGGGGTCGGAGACCCAGTACTTC
CDR3aa: CASSLDSGSETQYF

d_gene: TRBD2
v_gene: TRBV9
abundance: NA
j_gene: TRBJ2-5
CDR3nt: TGTGCCAGCAGCGGGCGGGGGCTAGCGGGGGAAGAGACCCAGTACTTC
CDR3aa: CASSGRGLAGEETQYF

d_gene: NA
v_gene: TRBV19
abundance: NA
j_gene: TRBJ2-1
CDR3nt: TGTGCCAGTAGTATAGACAGCGGAGGGAGCTCCTACAATGAGCAGTTCTTC
CDR3aa: CASSIDSGGSSYNEQFF

d_gene: NA
v_gene: TRBV19
abundance: NA
j_gene: TRBJ1-3
CDR3nt: TGTGCCAGTAGTATTGGGGGAAACTCTGGAAACACCATATATTTT
CDR3aa: CASSIGGNSGNTIYF

d_gene: TRBD1
v_gene: TRBV7-2
abundance: NA
j_gene: TRBJ1-3
CDR3nt: TGTGCCAGCAGCCCTAACAGGGGGCCCGGAAACACCATATATTTT
CDR3aa: CASSPNRGPGNTIYF

d_gene: TRBD1
v_gene: TRBV6-5
abundance: NA
j_gene: TRBJ1-2
CDR3nt: TGTGCCAGCAGTTACGGAGACAGGGCTAACTATGGCTACACCTTC
CDR3aa: CASSYGDRANYGYTF

d_gene: NA
v_gene: TRBV29-1
abundance: once
j_gene: TRBJ1-1
CDR3nt: TGCAGCGTTGACTGGGCCGACACTGAAGCTTTCTTT
CDR3aa: CSVDWADTEAFF

d_gene: TRBD2
v_gene: TRBV4-1
abundance: NA
j_gene: TRBJ2-3
CDR3nt: TGCGCCAGCAGCCAAGGACTAGCGGGGCCCGGTACGCAGTATTTT
CDR3aa: CASSQGLAGPGTQYF

d_gene: NA
v_gene: TRBV27
abundance: NA
j_gene: TRBJ1-6
CDR3nt: TGTGCCAGCAGTTTGTACAGGGAGGGGAGTTCACCCCTCCACTTT
CDR3aa: CASSLYREGSSPLHF

d_gene: TRBD1
v_gene: TRBV3-1/TRBV3-2
abundance: NA
j_gene: TRBJ2-1
CDR3nt: TGTGCCAGCAGCCAAGGGGGACAGGGATACAATGAGCAGTTCTTC
CDR3aa: CASSQGGQGYNEQFF

d_gene: NA
v_gene: TRBV9
abundance: NA
j_gene: TRBJ2-6
CDR3nt: TGTGCCAGCAGCGCACGGGACATAGTCGAATCCTCTGGGGCCAACGTCCTGACTTTC
CDR3aa: CASSARDIVESSGANVLTF

d_gene: NA
v_gene: TRBV10-2
abundance: NA
j_gene: TRBJ2-3
CDR3nt: TGCGCCAGCAGTGCGGCAGATACGCAGTATTTT
CDR3aa: CASSAADTQYF

d_gene: NA
v_gene: TRBV5-5
abundance: NA
j_gene: TRBJ2-3
CDR3nt: TGTGCCAGCAGCTTGGAGTGGGGAGATACGCAGTATTTT
CDR3aa: CASSLEWGDTQYF

d_gene: NA
v_gene: TRBV3-1/TRBV3-2
abundance: NA
j_gene: TRBJ2-5
CDR3nt: TGTGCCAGCAGCCAAGAGGCGAAGATATTAGAGACCCAGTACTTC
CDR3aa: CASSQEAKILETQYF

d_gene: NA
v_gene: TRBV3-1/TRBV3-2
abundance: NA
j_gene: TRBJ1-4
CDR3nt: TGTGCCAGCAGCCAGGGAATCGAAAAACTGTTTTTT
CDR3aa: CASSQGIEKLFF

d_gene: NA
v_gene: TRBV29-1
abundance: NA
j_gene: TRBJ1-1
CDR3nt: TGCAGCGTCTATAACTTTGACATCACGGGGACTGAAGCTTTCTTT
CDR3aa: CSVYNFDITGTEAFF

d_gene: NA
v_gene: TRBV10-3
abundance: NA
j_gene: TRBJ2-1
CDR3nt: TGTGCCATCGGGCAGGGAGGCAATGAGCAGTTCTTC
CDR3aa: CAIGQGGNEQFF

d_gene: NA
v_gene: TRBV24-1
abundance: NA
j_gene: TRBJ2-3
CDR3nt: TGTGCCACCAGTGATTTGGCAACCACAGATACGCAGTATTTT
CDR3aa: CATSDLATTDTQYF